This T cell receptor beta chain was sequenced in a study of CD8 T cells in Susac syndrome (dated by TCRdb to about 2019). Regarding the study in general: Among the sequenced Susac syndrome patients, about six had clinically active disease and fewer than ten were in clinical remission. Clonality of the CD8+ T cell repertoire was compared between about a dozen healthy donors, around 14 Susac syndrome patients and approximately 16 multiple sclerosis patients. The study used repertoire sequencing to test whether antigen drove CD8+ T cell activation and differentiation in Susac syndrome. At the time of blood withdrawal, Susac syndrome patients were either therapy-naive, taking corticosteroids (with some also receiving IVIg), or on IVIg alone. Summary of the overall study and its limitations: Clonal expansion was observed in Susac syndrome CD8+ repertoires, with the highest expansion in CD8+ TEMRA cells and greater expansion in clinically active than in remitting patients. Looking at Susac-specific public clones, the researchers identified 15 to 20 in the total CD8+ repertoire and roughly five in the CD8+ TEMRA repertoire. The study acknowledged that relatively few individuals were included in the TCR sequencing and HLA analysis.

Peripheral blood CD8+ and CD4+ T cells from healthy donors, Susac syndrome patients and multiple sclerosis patients were profiled by high-throughput TCR beta sequencing. Recently defined diagnostic criteria for definite or probable disease were met by the Susac syndrome patients. Bulk CD8+ and CD4+ T cells were purified magnetically by negative isolation, whereas CD8+ TEMRA cells were enriched by FACS. Blood was drawn into EDTA tubes, processed within 24 hours, and PBMCs were isolated by density gradient centrifugation. PBMCs intended for TCR sequencing were cryopreserved in liquid nitrogen and were subsequently thawed in a 37 degrees C water bath. Purity of sorted or isolated CD4+, CD8+ and CD8+ TEMRA cells was at least 90%. RNA was extracted with the RNeasy kit and roughly 0.5 to 1 ug was reverse transcribed using random hexamers. TCR beta CDR3 regions were amplified with the immunoSEQ multiplex PCR assay covering 54 Vbeta and 13 Jbeta segments. Bias from PCR amplification was corrected by using a synthetic template baseline for primer optimization and for computational correction. The study's own analysis went as follows. Reads were assigned to V, D and J genes according to IMGT and analyzed in immunoSEQ Analyzer, with only productive sequences retained. To calculate clonality, Shannon entropy was normalized by log2 of the number of productive unique sequences and then subtracted from one. Public and private clones were assessed among the 100 most prevalent clones of each patient and control. Susac-specific clones were defined as absent from healthy and MS cohorts, 1052 published viral clones and other ImmuneACCESS disease sequences. TCRdb reran the public reads through fastp at Q25 and MiXCR, keeping productive beta chains. Every entry covers one CDR3 protein and lists the most common genes and DNA from its rows. TCRdb's processing, not the authors', yielded these V and J calls. This sample lists about 140,000 distinct CDR3 sequences; around 95% were detected once. Of the sample, around 0.2% is held by the ten largest clones.

A remark on this clonotype: Its target antigen remains unknown. Base qualities are not provided; no much larger clone lies one nucleotide away.

The cysteine opens and the phenylalanine closes a CDR3 of 16 amino acids. Only the CDR3 region is kept as DNA, spanning 48 bases read in frame from base 1. Trimmed from V: 2 bases; trimmed from J: 0 bases; junction bases lacking a gene match: 7. From a lookup of the germline V gene, CDR1 and CDR2 are SGHRS and YFSETQ. The V and J genes are TRBV5-1 and TRBJ1-2, and 7 junction bases match TRBD1. The sequence derives from a human donor with Susac syndrome. Sequencing input: CD8+ T cells from PBMCs. In nucleotides, the sequence is TGCGCCAGCAGCTTCGACAGGGAAAGACCTAACTATGGCTACACCTTC. Its translation reads: CASSFDRERPNYGYTF.